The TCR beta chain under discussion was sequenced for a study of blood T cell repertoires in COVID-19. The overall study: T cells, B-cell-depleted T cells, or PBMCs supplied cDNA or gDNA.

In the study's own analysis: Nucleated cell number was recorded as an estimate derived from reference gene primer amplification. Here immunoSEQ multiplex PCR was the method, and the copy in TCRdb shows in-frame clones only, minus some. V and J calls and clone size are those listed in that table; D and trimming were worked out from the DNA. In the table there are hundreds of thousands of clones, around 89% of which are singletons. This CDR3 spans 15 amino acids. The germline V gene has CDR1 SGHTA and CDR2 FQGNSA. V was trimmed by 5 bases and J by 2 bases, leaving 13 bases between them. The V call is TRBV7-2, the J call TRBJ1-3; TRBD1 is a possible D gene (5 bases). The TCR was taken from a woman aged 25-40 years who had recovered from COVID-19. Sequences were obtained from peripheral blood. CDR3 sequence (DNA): TGTGCCAGCAGCCCCGCCCAACAGGCTGGAAACACCATATATTTT. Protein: CASSPAQQAGNTIYF.